This entry lists 32 T cell receptor beta chains sequenced from one sample in a study of cytomegalovirus exposure and HLA in healthy donors. Primers: 60 Vbeta forward and 13 Jbeta reverse. Assay used: immunoSEQ multiplex PCR; TCRdb lists only in-frame clones, some missing. In the table there are about 140,000 clones, 75% to 90% of which are singletons. Sequenced input: PBMCs. These TCRs come from a young woman in good health and CMV-seronegative.

The chain carries TRBV2 and TRBJ1-1, with 7 bases fitting TRBD1. Germline lookup yields CDR1 SNHLY and CDR2 FYNNEI. The trim removed 10 bases at V and 5 bases at J, leaving 7 bases unmatched. CDR3 size: 12 residues. This CDR3 reads CATTRGTTEAFF. CDR3 nucleotide sequence: TGTGCCACGACCAGGGGGACAACTGAAGCTTTCTTT.

This rearrangement joins TRBV7-8 to TRBJ1-2; 7 bases are a match to TRBD1. The CDR3 is 15 residues long. Germline assignment: CDR1 SGHVS and CDR2 FQNEAQ. V trimming: 2 bases; J trimming: 7 bases; junction bases outside the gene matches: 10. The CDR3, as DNA: TGTGCCAGCAGCTTAACCCCGGGACAGATAGGTGGCTACACCTTC. Its protein is CASSLTPGQIGGYTF.

The CDR3 bases are TGTGCCAGCAGCTTTACGACAGGGGGCGCTGACATTCAGTACTTC. Protein: CASSFTTGGADIQYF. The chain uses TRBV11-2 and TRBJ2-4, with 10 bases aligning to TRBD1. Germline CDR1 reads SGHAT; CDR2 reads FQNNGV. V dropped 3 bases and J dropped 8; count of bases not matched to a gene: 7. This CDR3 region has 15 residues.

This clone occurred once. The genes are TRBV27 and TRBJ1-2; no reliable D call. The ends were cut back, 7 bases at V and 4 bases at J, with 37 bases in the middle. This CDR3 contains 21 residues. CDR1 and CDR2 from the germline V gene are MNHEY and SMNVEV (reference sequence). The CDR3 region is CASTHLTITPGVYPDSYGYTF. For the CDR3, the DNA is TGTGCCAGCACCCACTTAACTATAACACCGGGTGTTTACCCCGATTCCTATGGCTACACCTTC.

The chain couples TRBV19 to TRBJ1-1; the match to TRBD1 covers 9 bases. CDR1 and CDR2 (germline): LNHDA, SQIVND (reference sequence). CDR3 length: 14 residues. V was clipped by 5 bases and J by 6 bases; unmatched bases: 7. The CDR3 sequence is CASSPRTGAAEAFF. The CDR3 DNA reads TGTGCCAGTAGTCCCCGGACAGGGGCCGCTGAAGCTTTCTTT.

This clone was recorded only once. This rearrangement joins TRBV6-4 to TRBJ2-1; TRBD1 might be the D (7 bases). CDR3 length: 14 amino acids. Germline values: CDR1 MRHNA, CDR2 SNTAGT. Trimming pared 6 bases from V and 0 bases from J, leaving 9 bases between. The chain's CDR3 is CASRRDSSYNEQFF. CDR3 DNA: TGTGCCAGCAGGCGGGACAGCTCCTACAATGAGCAGTTCTTC.

The chain carries TRBV18 and TRBJ2-7; 9 nucleotides agree with TRBD1. This CDR3 contains 16 residues. V gave up 4 bases and J gave up 3 bases; unmatched junction bases: 10. Germline V CDR1 and CDR2: KGHSH, LQKENI. CDR3 nucleotide sequence: TGTGCCAGCTCACACGGGGGACAGGGTGTACACTACGAGCAGTACTTC. Amino acids: CASSHGGQGVHYEQYF.

The chain couples TRBV5-6 to TRBJ2-3, with TRBD2 identical over 8 bases. The germline V gene encodes CDR1 SGHDT and CDR2 YYEEEE. There are 15 residues in the CDR3. J was trimmed by 5 bases and V by 2 bases; bases with no gene match: 7. The CDR3 loop is CASSFSLAGRDTQYF. Written as DNA, the CDR3 is TGTGCCAGCAGCTTTTCGCTAGCGGGCCGAGATACGCAGTATTTT.

The genes are TRBV7-9 and TRBJ1-1, with D perhaps TRBD1 (6 bases). Trimming shortened V by 1 base and J by 1 base, and 10 bases separated the two germline ends. This CDR3 is 15 amino acids long. Germline CDR1 SEHNR, CDR2 FQNEAQ (reference sequence). CDR3 sequence (DNA): TGTGCCAGCAGCTTAGGGGCCAGGGGGAACACTGAAGCTTTCTTT. Its protein product is CASSLGARGNTEAFF.

The chain combines TRBV7-2 with TRBJ2-3; D ambiguous. In germline, CDR1 is SGHTA, CDR2 FQGNSA. This CDR3 contains 14 residues. Trimming took off 5 bases at V and 2 bases at J, with 11 bases between the two ends. The CDR3 DNA reads TGTGCCAGCAGCAACGTGGCGGTCACAGATACGCAGTATTTT. Its translation: CASSNVAVTDTQYF.

The chain is built from TRBV16 and TRBJ1-2; the match to TRBD1 covers 7 bases. CDR3 length equals 12 residues. After removal of 3 bases from V and 12 bases from J, the junction contained 7 bases not matched to a gene. The V gene's germline CDR1 is KGHSY and CDR2 FQNENV. CDR3 loop: CASSHGQVPHTF. In DNA, the CDR3 is TGTGCCAGCAGCCATGGACAGGTTCCCCACACCTTC. Together with reference TRBV16 and TRBJ1-2, the CDR3 gives the full variable domain: GEEVAQTPKHLVRGEGQKAKLYCAPIKGHSYVFWYQQVLKNEFKFLISFQNENVFDETGMPKERFSAKCLPNSPCSLEIQATKLEDSAVYFCASSHGQVPHTFGSGTRLTVV.

This chain's CDR3 is CAAKVRQGNTEAFF. CDR3 DNA: TGTGCCGCGAAGGTAAGACAGGGGAACACTGAAGCTTTCTTT. This chain joins TRBV18 and TRBJ1-1, with 7 bases fitting TRBD1. This CDR3 is built from 14 residues. Unmatched junction bases numbered 10, after V lost 11 bases and J lost 1 base. Germline lookup yields CDR1 KGHSH and CDR2 LQKENI.

The chain uses TRBV27 and TRBJ2-7; 7 nucleotides line up with TRBD2. Germline V gene sequence: CDR1 MNHEY, CDR2 SMNVEV (reference sequence). The CDR3 totals 15 residues. The V gene end was trimmed by 4 bases and the J gene end by 1 base; junction bases not matched to a gene: 7. CDR3 nucleotides: TGTGCCAGCAGTTCCACCGGGACTATTTCCTACGAGCAGTACTTC. This codes for CASSSTGTISYEQYF.

The chain recombines TRBV4-3 with TRBJ2-1, with a weak D call TRBD2 (5 bases). V lost 1 base and J lost 6, with 7 bases in between. The V gene's germline CDR1 is LGHNA and CDR2 YSLEER. This CDR3 region has 13 residues. The CDR3 here is CASSQAGSNEQFF. CDR3 nucleotides: TGCGCCAGCAGCCAAGCGGGGAGCAATGAGCAGTTCTTC.

This chain links TRBV6-1 with TRBJ1-6; possibly TRBD1 for D (6 bases). The CDR3 is 13 amino acids. The germline CDR1 and CDR2 sequences are MNHNS and SASEGT. V was pared by 7 bases and J by 3 bases, with 7 bases between. The CDR3 region is CASTGVYNSPLHF. The CDR3 DNA is TGTGCCAGCACAGGGGTCTATAATTCACCCCTCCACTTT.

The chain links TRBV15 to TRBJ2-5, with 11 bases fitting TRBD2. The CDR3 totals 16 residues. The germline CDR1 and CDR2 sequences are LNHNV and YYDKDF (reference sequence). V lost 4 bases to trimming and J lost 5 bases; unmatched junction nucleotides: 9. Written as DNA, the CDR3 is TGTGCCACCAGCACGATGTTAGCGGGGGGGCGGGAGACCCAGTACTTC. Protein product: CATSTMLAGGRETQYF.

V is TRBV11-2 and J is TRBJ1-3; D is ambiguous. The CDR3 is 13 residues long. Trimming removed 6 bases at V and 4 bases at J, with 10 bases between. CDR1 and CDR2 (germline): SGHAT, FQNNGV. In nucleotides, the CDR3 is TGTGCCAGCAGTTTTAATGAGGGAAACACCATATATTTT. Translating it yields CASSFNEGNTIYF.

On this clone itself: The same CDR3 arises from other DNA sequences in this sample as well. This chain joins TRBV30 and TRBJ1-1; no firm D call. V was cut by 0 bases and J by 1 base, with 6 bases left in between. Per the germline V gene, CDR1 is GTSNPN and CDR2 is SVGIG (reference sequence). CDR3 length: 13 residues. CDR3 in DNA: TGTGCCTGGAGTGTAGTGCGGAACACTGAAGCTTTCTTT. It specifies CAWSVVRNTEAFF.

The V and J genes are TRBV4-2 and TRBJ2-1; 7 bases are shared with TRBD2. CDR1 LGHNA and CDR2 YNFKEQ come from the germline V gene. Germline trimming cut 4 bases from V and 4 bases from J; bases unmatched to any gene: 4. CDR3 size: 14 residues. The CDR3: CASSRRTSYNEQFF. The CDR3 DNA reads as TGTGCCAGCAGCCGGAGGACTAGTTACAATGAGCAGTTCTTC.

This rearrangement joins TRBV18 to TRBJ2-7, with a tentative D call TRBD2 (6 bases). Germline CDR1 reads KGHSH; CDR2 reads LQKENI. V lost 2 bases, J lost 2 bases, and 19 bases lay in between. The CDR3 contains 17 residues. This CDR3 is CASSPFGPGLTPYEQYF. The CDR3 coding sequence is TGTGCCAGCTCACCATTCGGACCGGGACTTACCCCCTACGAGCAGTACTTC.

The V and J genes are TRBV9 and TRBJ2-7; 9 bases are a match to TRBD1. There are 14 residues in the CDR3. The junction had 5 bases not matched to a gene; V was cut back by 1 base and J by 6 bases. From germline, CDR1 is SGDLS and CDR2 YYNGEE. The chain's CDR3 is CASSVSGQGSEQYF. The CDR3 region has the DNA TGTGCCAGCAGCGTATCAGGACAGGGGTCCGAGCAGTACTTC.

The V gene is TRBV4-2, the J gene TRBJ1-2, with D uncertain. Per the germline V gene, CDR1 is LGHNA and CDR2 is YNFKEQ. CDR3 length: 15 amino acids. V was shortened by 1 base and J by 1 base, with 10 bases between the two germline ends. In DNA, the CDR3 is TGTGCCAGCAGCCAAGCCCTTACAGATAACTATGGCTACACCTTC. Its translation is CASSQALTDNYGYTF.

V usage is TRBV11-2 and J usage is TRBJ2-7; tentative D call: TRBD2 (5 bases). Germline CDR1 reads SGHAT; CDR2 reads FQNNGV. The CDR3 totals 14 residues. V was shortened by 3 bases and J by 3 bases, with 12 bases between the two germline ends. The CDR3 loop reads CASSFGPDFYEQYF. CDR3 nucleotide sequence: TGTGCCAGCAGCTTCGGACCGGACTTCTACGAGCAGTACTTC.

This clone has more than one count but fewer than ten. J is TRBJ1-4 and V is TRBV7-2; D uncertain. Trimming took off 1 base at V and 8 bases at J, with 17 bases between the two ends. This CDR3 has 16 residues. The germline V gene encodes CDR1 SGHTA and CDR2 FQGNSA. The CDR3 spells CASSLGYRGSEEKLFF. CDR3 DNA: TGTGCCAGCAGCTTAGGATATCGGGGTTCAGAGGAAAAACTGTTTTTT.

The rearrangement joins TRBV7-9 to TRBJ1-5, with 7 bases matching TRBD1. The V gene end was trimmed by 4 bases and the J gene end by 2 bases; junction bases not matched to a gene: 11. Germline V gene sequence: CDR1 SEHNR, CDR2 FQNEAQ (reference sequence). The CDR3 runs 17 residues. CDR3 nucleotide sequence: TGTGCCAGCAGCTCGACAGGGTGGGTGAGCGGCAATCAGCCCCAGCATTTT. It encodes CASSSTGWVSGNQPQHF.

The chain links TRBV7-6 to TRBJ2-5; 9 bases are shared with TRBD2. The germline V gene has CDR1 SGHVS and CDR2 FNYEAQ. V shed 1 base, J shed 5 bases, and the junction held 8 bases outside the gene matches. There are 16 residues in the CDR3. DNA for the CDR3: TGTGCCAGCAGCTTAGTAGCGGGGGCGCGAGGTGAGACCCAGTACTTC. It specifies CASSLVAGARGETQYF. Supplemented by reference TRBV7-6 and TRBJ2-5, the full variable domain reads GAGVSQSPRYKVTKRGQDVALRCDPISGHVSLYWYRQALGQGPEFLTYFNYEAQQDKSGLPNDRFSAERPEGSISTLTIQRTEQRDSAMYRCASSLVAGARGETQYFGPGTRLLVL.

This clone has ten or more counts. V is TRBV6-5 and J is TRBJ2-1; TRBD1 agrees at 7 bases. V shed 4 bases and J 5 bases; nucleotides not matched to a gene: 5. CDR3 size: 14 residues. From germline, CDR1 is MNHEY and CDR2 SVGAGI. The CDR3 region is CASSSYGTDNEQFF. Written as DNA, the CDR3 is TGTGCCAGCAGTTCCTACGGGACAGACAATGAGCAGTTCTTC.

This clone has a handful of counts. This rearrangement joins TRBV6-5 to TRBJ1-2; 8 bases are a match to TRBD1. The CDR3 has 15 residues. Germline assignment: CDR1 MNHEY and CDR2 SVGAGI. V shed 0 bases and J 8 bases; nucleotides not matched to a gene: 8. The CDR3 DNA reads TGTGCCAGCAGTTACTCCCAGGGGGCCCCGCTAGGCTACACCTTC. Translated: CASSYSQGAPLGYTF.

The J gene is TRBJ2-6, the V gene TRBV7-2, with D tentatively TRBD2 (6 bases). Germline-derived CDR1 and CDR2 are SGHTA and FQGNSA. With 6 bases removed from V and 3 bases from J, the gap between germline ends came to 18 bases. This CDR3 has 17 amino acids. DNA of the CDR3: TGTGCCAGCAGTATCCTCGGGGGAGGCTTTGGGGCCAACGTCCTGACTTTC. Protein product: CASSILGGGFGANVLTF.

The chain combines TRBV30 with TRBJ1-1, with D uncertain. V lost 5 bases, J lost 5 bases, and 15 bases lay in between. Germline V gene sequence: CDR1 GTSNPN, CDR2 SVGIG (reference sequence). This CDR3 has 13 amino acids. CDR3 sequence reads: CAWELSAETEAFF. In DNA, the CDR3 is TGTGCCTGGGAACTCTCCGCCGAGACTGAAGCTTTCTTT.

The CDR3 loop is CASSVSRPDTQYF. The CDR3 coding sequence is TGCGCCAGCAGCGTCTCCCGTCCAGATACGCAGTATTTT. The chain carries TRBV5-1 and TRBJ2-3; unclear D gene. CDR3 size: 13 residues. Trimming took 4 bases from V and 4 from J, leaving 10 bases between them. The V gene's germline CDR1 is SGHRS and CDR2 YFSETQ.

The chain is built from TRBV11-2 and TRBJ2-1; 9 positions match TRBD2. The V gene's germline CDR1 is SGHAT and CDR2 FQNNGV. This CDR3 contains 15 residues. The J segment lost 3 bases and the V segment lost 5 bases, leaving 5 bases of the junction unmatched. CDR3 sequence: CASSHASGVYNEQFF. DNA of the CDR3: TGTGCCAGCAGCCATGCTAGCGGGGTCTACAATGAGCAGTTCTTC.